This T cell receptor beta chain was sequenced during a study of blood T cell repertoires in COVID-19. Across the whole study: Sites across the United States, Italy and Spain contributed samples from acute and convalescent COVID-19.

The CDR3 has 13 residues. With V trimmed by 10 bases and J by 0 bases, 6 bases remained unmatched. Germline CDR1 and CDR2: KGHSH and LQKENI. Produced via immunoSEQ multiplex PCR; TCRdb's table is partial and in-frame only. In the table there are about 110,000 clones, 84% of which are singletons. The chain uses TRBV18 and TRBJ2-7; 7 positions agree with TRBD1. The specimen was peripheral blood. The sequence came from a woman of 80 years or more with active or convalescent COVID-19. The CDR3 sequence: CATQGGSSYEQYF. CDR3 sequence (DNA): TGTGCCACCCAAGGGGGCAGCTCCTACGAGCAGTACTTC.